The rows below give T cell receptor beta chains drawn from one sample of a study of T cell responses to AZD1222 COVID-19 vaccine. Method: immunoSEQ multiplex PCR; TCRdb's copy keeps in-frame clones and lacks some. The sample lists around 100,000 clones; about four fifths were seen once. The sequences come from peripheral blood, collected on day 0 of AZD1222 vaccination. These receptors all stem from an adult in good health. Both conserved end residues are part of each CDR3. A D gene is named only where the DNA matches it firmly. Some rows have no size entry. The others give once, few or many, or a class for an expanded clone.

d_gene	v_gene	abundance	j_gene	CDR3nt	CDR3aa
TRBD1	TRBV28	.	TRBJ1-1	TGTGCCAGCAGTTTATGGCAGGGGGCGGCCACTGAAGCTTTCTTT	CASSLWQGAATEAFF
TRBD1	TRBV5-5	.	TRBJ1-5	TGTGCCAGCAGCCCTGAAACAGGGGATAGCAATCAGCCCCAGCATTTT	CASSPETGDSNQPQHF
TRBD1	TRBV3-1/TRBV3-2	.	TRBJ1-4	TGTGCCAGCAGCCAGACGGCAGGGGGCTCCGAAGAAAAACTGTTTTTT	CASSQTAGGSEEKLFF
TRBD2	TRBV27	once	TRBJ2-3	TGTGCCAGCAGTGGTAGCGGGGGGGATACGCAGTATTTT	CASSGSGGDTQYF
TRBD1	TRBV19	few	TRBJ1-5	TGTGCCAGTAGTGTACTACAGGGGGCGAGCAATCAGCCCCAGCATTTT	CASSVLQGASNQPQHF
.	TRBV5-1	.	TRBJ2-5	TGCGCCAGCAGCCGTGAGGGGTGGCAGACCCAGTACTTC	CASSREGWQTQYF
TRBD1	TRBV27	.	TRBJ1-5	TGTGCCACTCGAGACAGGGGAGATCAGCCCCAGCATTTT	CATRDRGDQPQHF
.	TRBV27	.	TRBJ2-7	TGTGCCAACAGGCGGGGCCCCGGAGGAGAGCAGTACTTC	CANRRGPGGEQYF
.	TRBV5-1	.	TRBJ2-5	TGCGCCAGCAGCCCTACTACGGGGGCGTCTGAGGGGACCCAGTACTTC	CASSPTTGASEGTQYF
.	TRBV6-5	.	TRBJ1-2	TGTGCCAGCAGTTACACGATCTATGGCTACACCTTC	CASSYTIYGYTF
.	TRBV6-5	.	TRBJ1-5	TGTGCCAGCAGTCAGGGGCAGATTTATCAGCCCCAGCATTTT	CASSQGQIYQPQHF
.	TRBV25-1	.	TRBJ2-7	TGTGCCAGCAGTGACCGGTACGGCGGGCTCGAGCAGTACTTC	CASSDRYGGLEQYF
TRBD1	TRBV7-9	.	TRBJ1-6	TGTGCCAGCACCACAGGGGATCTTTCACCCCTCCACTTT	CASTTGDLSPLHF
.	TRBV14	.	TRBJ2-6	TGTGCCAGCAGCCAAAGGGGGGCTATCGTAGGTGGGGCCAACGTCCTGACTTTC	CASSQRGAIVGGANVLTF
.	TRBV7-2	once	TRBJ2-2	TGTGCCAGCAGTTGGACAGCGAACACCGGGGAGCTGTTTTTT	CASSWTANTGELFF
.	TRBV28	few	TRBJ2-1	TGTGCCAGCGAAGGGGGGGGCATCTCCTACAATGAGCAGTTCTTC	CASEGGGISYNEQFF
.	TRBV28	.	TRBJ1-5	TGTGCCACTCGGTCGGGGGTACGTCAGCCCCAGCATTTT	CATRSGVRQPQHF
TRBD2	TRBV10-3	.	TRBJ2-7	TGTGCCATCCGACTAGCCCGGACCTACGAGCAGTACTTC	CAIRLARTYEQYF
.	TRBV18	.	TRBJ2-6	TGTGCCAGCTCACGGGGGACGTCCGGGGCCAACGTCCTGACTTTC	CASSRGTSGANVLTF
TRBD2	TRBV7-3	.	TRBJ2-2	TGTGCCAGCAGCTTATACGGCGGGGGGAACACCGGGGAGCTGTTTTTT	CASSLYGGGNTGELFF
.	TRBV5-1	.	TRBJ2-2	TGCGCCAGCAGCTTGGGATTTCAGGGAAGGGCCGGGGAGCTGTTTTTT	CASSLGFQGRAGELFF
.	TRBV28	.	TRBJ1-5	TGTGCCAGCAGTCCTCTTGGGGGGAGGGTAGGGAATCAGCCCCAGCATTTT	CASSPLGGRVGNQPQHF
.	TRBV10-3	.	TRBJ2-1	TGTGCCATCAGTGAGTTGGGGGGCGTCGATGAGCAGTTCTTC	CAISELGGVDEQFF
.	TRBV7-8	.	TRBJ1-2	TGTGCCAGCAGCGCAGGCGCCCAGGGTGGCTACACCTTC	CASSAGAQGGYTF
TRBD1	TRBV5-6	.	TRBJ2-5	TGTGCCAGCAGCCTCGGACAGGGGAAGGCCCAGTACTTC	CASSLGQGKAQYF
.	TRBV5-1	.	TRBJ1-6	TGCGCCAGCAGCTTCGGTCAGGGTGGAAATTCACCCCTCCACTTT	CASSFGQGGNSPLHF
.	TRBV27	.	TRBJ1-2	TGTGCCAGCAGTTTATCTGTGGCAGGCGACGCCACTAACTATGGCTACACCTTC	CASSLSVAGDATNYGYTF
.	TRBV13	.	TRBJ2-2	TGTGCCAGCAGCCCAGGGGTCGACACCGGGGAGCTGTTTTTT	CASSPGVDTGELFF
.	TRBV12-3/TRBV12-4	.	TRBJ2-2	TGTGCCAGCAGTTGGGTGACCGGGGAGCTGTTTTTT	CASSWVTGELFF
.	TRBV6-1	.	TRBJ2-5	TGTGCCAGCAGTGAAAGGGGTAGCGGAGGGGTGGCCCAGTACTTC	CASSERGSGGVAQYF
.	TRBV4-3	.	TRBJ2-3	TGCGCCAGCAGCCCAGGCGGAGGGGGCACAGATACGCAGTATTTT	CASSPGGGGTDTQYF
.	TRBV28	few	TRBJ1-2	TGTGCCAGCAGTTTAACGGTCCGAGTTCAGGGCTACACCTTC	CASSLTVRVQGYTF
TRBD2	TRBV10-3	.	TRBJ2-1	TGTGCCATCGGACTAGCGAGGGACAATGAGCAGTTCTTC	CAIGLARDNEQFF
.	TRBV19	few	TRBJ1-1	TGTGCCAGTAGTATAGAGATCAGGGGAGCTTTCTTT	CASSIEIRGAFF
.	TRBV6-2/TRBV6-3	.	TRBJ2-7	TGTGCCAGCAGTTTTGGACTAACGGGGAACGAGCAGTACTTC	CASSFGLTGNEQYF
.	TRBV6-5	few	TRBJ1-4	TGTGCCAGCCGGGGGCGGGCATTCAATGAAAAACTGTTTTTT	CASRGRAFNEKLFF
TRBD1	TRBV28	.	TRBJ1-1	TGTGCCAGCAGTTTAAACAGGGGTTTAGATGCTTTCTTT	CASSLNRGLDAFF
TRBD1	TRBV24-1	.	TRBJ1-2	TGTGCCACCAGTGATCCCCGACAGGGGATTAATGGCTACACCTTC	CATSDPRQGINGYTF
TRBD1	TRBV28	.	TRBJ1-2	TGTGCCAGCAGTTTCTACAGGGGACAGGGGGCGGGATATGGCTACACCTTC	CASSFYRGQGAGYGYTF
.	TRBV24-1	.	TRBJ2-5	TGTGCCACCAGTGACACTCGCGGGGCCGAGACCCAGTACTTC	CATSDTRGAETQYF
TRBD1	TRBV6-4	.	TRBJ2-3	TGTGCCAGCAGCCACAGGGGGTCGGCAGATACGCAGTATTTT	CASSHRGSADTQYF
.	TRBV18	once	TRBJ1-2	TGTGCCAGCTCACCACCGTCGGTTGGAGGCTACACCTTC	CASSPPSVGGYTF
.	TRBV6-5	.	TRBJ1-2	TGTGCCAGCAGTTACTTCCGGGTCTATGGCTACACCTTC	CASSYFRVYGYTF
TRBD2	TRBV9	few	TRBJ2-7	TGTGCCAGCAGCGTAGGTGGGACTAGCGGGAACGAGCAGTACTTC	CASSVGGTSGNEQYF
TRBD2	TRBV7-2	.	TRBJ2-7	TGTGCCAGCAGCTTAGCTGTACTAGCGGGATCCAGCTCCTACGAGCAGTACTTC	CASSLAVLAGSSSYEQYF
.	TRBV7-9	.	TRBJ1-6	TGTGCCAGCAGCTTAGGGGGGGTTAGTTCACCCCTCCACTTT	CASSLGGVSSPLHF
TRBD2	TRBV20-1	.	TRBJ2-1	TGCAGTGCTAGTATGAGACTAGCGGGAGGCCGGAGGGACAATGAGCAGTTCTTC	CSASMRLAGGRRDNEQFF
TRBD1	TRBV2	.	TRBJ2-7	TGTGCCAGCAGTCCGGGACAGCTAGCCTACGAGCAGTACTTC	CASSPGQLAYEQYF
TRBD2	TRBV2	.	TRBJ2-5	TGTGCCAGCAGTCTACTAGCGGGGGGAGAGACCCAGTACTTC	CASSLLAGGETQYF
.	TRBV29-1	few	TRBJ2-7	TGCAGCGTTGGCCCGGGGTCCTACGAGCAGTACTTC	CSVGPGSYEQYF
TRBD1	TRBV7-2	.	TRBJ1-5	TGTGCCAGCAGCTTAGGGACAGGGTCTCAGCCCCAGCATTTT	CASSLGTGSQPQHF
.	TRBV3-1/TRBV3-2	.	TRBJ1-4	TGTGCCAGCAGCCAAGATTGGGGTTCCAATGAAAAACTGTTTTTT	CASSQDWGSNEKLFF
TRBD1	TRBV5-4	.	TRBJ1-2	TGTGCCAGCAAAATAACAGGGGGCGCGGGAGGCTACACCTTC	CASKITGGAGGYTF
.	TRBV6-1	.	TRBJ1-6	TGTGCCAGCAGTGAAGGGGTGGACACCTATAATTCACCCCTCCACTTT	CASSEGVDTYNSPLHF
.	TRBV7-8	few	TRBJ1-5	TGTGCCAGCAGCTTATCAGGGTATCAGCCCCAGCATTTT	CASSLSGYQPQHF
.	TRBV29-1	.	TRBJ2-1	TGCAGCGTTATGACCAGTCCCCATGAGCAGTTCTTC	CSVMTSPHEQFF
.	TRBV7-6	.	TRBJ2-2	TGTGCCAGCAGCTCCCTTGTCTCCGGGGAGCTGTTTTTT	CASSSLVSGELFF